This is a list of T cell receptor beta chains from one sample in a study of glioma-infiltrating T cells after dendritic cell vaccination. Sequencing used immunoSEQ multiplex PCR; TCRdb keeps in-frame clones, though not all of them. The sample contains 85,000 to 100,000 clones, 65% to 85% of which appear only once. The material sequenced was blood, taken after dendritic cell vaccination. Source of these receptors: a human donor with glioblastoma. The CDR3 runs from the conserved cysteine through the conserved F or W. The order of the fields is J gene, clone size, V gene, D gene, CDR3 DNA, CDR3 protein. A D gene is named only where the DNA matches it firmly. Part of the rows lack a size; the others show once, few, many or a class for expanded clones.

J: TRBJ1-2; size: .; V: TRBV5-1; D: .; DNA: TGCGCCAGCAGCTTGGAAGAAGGGGCCCCTGGGTATGGCTACACCTTC; CDR3: CASSLEEGAPGYGYTF
J: TRBJ1-1; size: .; V: TRBV23-1; D: .; DNA: TGCGCCAGCGGCCTGCCGACTGAAGCTTTCTTT; CDR3: CASGLPTEAFF
J: TRBJ1-1; size: .; V: TRBV5-1; D: .; DNA: TGCGCCAGCAGCTTTACGGGGTTGAACACTGAAGCTTTCTTT; CDR3: CASSFTGLNTEAFF
J: TRBJ1-2; size: .; V: TRBV18; D: .; DNA: TGTGCCAGCTCACCGGGGAAGGGGTCCTTTCTTTATGGCTACACCTTC; CDR3: CASSPGKGSFLYGYTF
J: TRBJ2-1; size: .; V: TRBV11-3; D: .; DNA: TGTGCCAGCAGCTTTAGCAGGGGGGCCTACAATGAGCAGTTCTTC; CDR3: CASSFSRGAYNEQFF
J: TRBJ2-5; size: once; V: TRBV11-1; D: TRBD2; DNA: TGTGCCAGCAGTATAGGACTAGGCGAAACCCAAGAGACCCAGTACTTC; CDR3: CASSIGLGETQETQYF
J: TRBJ2-7; size: .; V: TRBV9; D: .; DNA: TGTGCCAGCAGCGTAAGCCAGGCCTTCTCCTACGAGCAGTACTTC; CDR3: CASSVSQAFSYEQYF
J: TRBJ1-2; size: few; V: TRBV4-1; D: .; DNA: TGCGCCAGCAGCCTACGGGACAAATCTAACTATGGCTACACCTTC; CDR3: CASSLRDKSNYGYTF
J: TRBJ2-6; size: .; V: TRBV9; D: .; DNA: TGTGCCAGCAGCGTAGTGGGCGAGCGGGCCAACGTCCTGACTTTC; CDR3: CASSVVGERANVLTF
J: TRBJ2-7; size: .; V: TRBV2; D: .; DNA: TGTGCCGTCCGGGACTGGGGGGCCTACGAGCAGTACTTC; CDR3: CAVRDWGAYEQYF
J: TRBJ1-2; size: .; V: TRBV5-1; D: .; DNA: TGCGCCAGCAGCTTGGGGGGGGTAGCTAACTATGGCTACACCTTC; CDR3: CASSLGGVANYGYTF
J: TRBJ1-2; size: .; V: TRBV5-1; D: .; DNA: TGCGCCAGCAGCCCGGACATAGGTAACGGCTACACCTTC; CDR3: CASSPDIGNGYTF
J: TRBJ2-7; size: .; V: TRBV21-1; D: .; DNA: TGTGCCAGCACCTCCGGGACAGCCTACGAGCAGTACTTC; CDR3: CASTSGTAYEQYF
J: TRBJ2-3; size: once; V: TRBV20-1; D: .; DNA: TGCACCGCGGTTAGCACAGATACGCAGTATTTT; CDR3: CTAVSTDTQYF
J: TRBJ2-1; size: .; V: TRBV9; D: TRBD1; DNA: TGTGCCAGCAGCGTAGAGGACAGGGGTCGGAATGAGCAGTTCTTC; CDR3: CASSVEDRGRNEQFF
J: TRBJ2-7; size: few; V: TRBV2; D: TRBD2; DNA: TGTGCCAGCCGCCCCGAGCGGGGCCACGAGCAGTACTTC; CDR3: CASRPERGHEQYF
J: TRBJ1-1; size: .; V: TRBV2; D: .; DNA: TGTGCCAGCAGTGAAACCCAGGCTGGCACTGAAGCTTTCTTT; CDR3: CASSETQAGTEAFF
J: TRBJ1-1; size: .; V: TRBV7-3; D: .; DNA: TGTGCCAGCAGCCGAGACAGCCTAATGAACACTGAAGCTTTCTTT; CDR3: CASSRDSLMNTEAFF
J: TRBJ2-1; size: .; V: TRBV5-8; D: .; DNA: TGTGCCAGCAGCTTGGTGGGGGGCTACAATGAGCAGTTCTTC; CDR3: CASSLVGGYNEQFF
J: TRBJ1-2; size: .; V: TRBV5-4; D: TRBD1; DNA: TGTGCCAGCAGCTCTCCAGCACAGGGGAGAAACTATGGCTACACCTTC; CDR3: CASSSPAQGRNYGYTF
J: TRBJ1-1; size: .; V: TRBV28; D: .; DNA: TGTGCCAGCAGTTTGGAACAGGGAAGGACTGAAGCTTTCTTT; CDR3: CASSLEQGRTEAFF
J: TRBJ2-3; size: .; V: TRBV28; D: .; DNA: TGTGCCAACGGGCGAGCGGATAGCACAGATACGCAGTATTTT; CDR3: CANGRADSTDTQYF